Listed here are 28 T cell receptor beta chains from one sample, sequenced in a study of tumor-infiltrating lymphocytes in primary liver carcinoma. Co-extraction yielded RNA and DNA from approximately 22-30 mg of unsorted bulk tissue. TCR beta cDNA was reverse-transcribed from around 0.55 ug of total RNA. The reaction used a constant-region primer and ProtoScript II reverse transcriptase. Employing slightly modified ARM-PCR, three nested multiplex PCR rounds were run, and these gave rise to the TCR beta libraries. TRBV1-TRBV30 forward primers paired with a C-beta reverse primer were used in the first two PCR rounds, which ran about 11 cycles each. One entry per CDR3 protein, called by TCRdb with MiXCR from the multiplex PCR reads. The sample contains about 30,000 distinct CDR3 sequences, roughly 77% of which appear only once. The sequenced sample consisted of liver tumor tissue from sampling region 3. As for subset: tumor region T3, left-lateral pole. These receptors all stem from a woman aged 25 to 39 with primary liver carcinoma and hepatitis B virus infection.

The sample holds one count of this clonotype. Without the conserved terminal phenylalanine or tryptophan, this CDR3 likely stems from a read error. As DNA, the CDR3 is TGTGCCAGTAGTGACGGGACCGGGGCCGGGGAGCTGTTTTCT. This gives the protein CASSDGTGAGELFS. V and J are TRBV6-2 or TRBV6-3 and TRBJ2-2; D may correspond to TRBD1 or TRBD2 (5 bases each). Germline V gene lookup returns CDR1 MNHEY and CDR2 SVGEGT. V lost 9 bases and J 6 bases, leaving 17 bases between the germline ends. The CDR3 runs to 14 residues.

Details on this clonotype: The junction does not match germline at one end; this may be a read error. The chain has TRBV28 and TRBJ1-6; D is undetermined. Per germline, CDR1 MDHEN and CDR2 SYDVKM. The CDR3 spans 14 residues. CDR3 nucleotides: TGTGCCAGCAGTGGACTATCCGGAGCTTCACCCCTTTACTTC. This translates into CASSGLSGASPLYF.

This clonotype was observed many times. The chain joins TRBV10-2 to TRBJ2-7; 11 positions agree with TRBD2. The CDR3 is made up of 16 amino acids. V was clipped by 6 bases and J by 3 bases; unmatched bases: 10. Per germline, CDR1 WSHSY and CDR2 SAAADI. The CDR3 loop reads CASSGPGLAGIYEQYF. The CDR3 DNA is TGCGCCAGCAGCGGACCCGGACTAGCGGGCATCTACGAGCAGTACTTC.

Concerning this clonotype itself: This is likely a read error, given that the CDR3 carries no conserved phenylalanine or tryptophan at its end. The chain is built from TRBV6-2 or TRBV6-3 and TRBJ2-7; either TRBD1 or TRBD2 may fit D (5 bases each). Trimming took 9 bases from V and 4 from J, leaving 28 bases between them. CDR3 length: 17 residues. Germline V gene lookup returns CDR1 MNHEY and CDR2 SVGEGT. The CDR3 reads CASSLRLAPGKTYEQYS. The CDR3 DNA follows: TGTGCCAGTAGTCTTCGGTTAGCGCCAGGGAAGACTTACGAGCAGTACTCC.

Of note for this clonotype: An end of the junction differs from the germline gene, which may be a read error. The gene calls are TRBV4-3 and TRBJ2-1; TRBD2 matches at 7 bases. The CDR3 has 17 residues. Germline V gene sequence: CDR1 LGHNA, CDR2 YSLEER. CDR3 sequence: CASSPNGGLAEGNGQFF. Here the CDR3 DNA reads TGCGCCAGCAGCCCGAATGGCGGGCTAGCGGAAGGAAATGGGCAGTTCTTC.

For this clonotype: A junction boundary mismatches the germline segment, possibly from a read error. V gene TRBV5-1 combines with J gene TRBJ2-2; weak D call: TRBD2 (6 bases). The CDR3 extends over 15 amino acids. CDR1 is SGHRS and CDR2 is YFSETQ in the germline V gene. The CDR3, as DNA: TGCGCCAGCAGCTTTGAACTAGCTAACACCTGGGAGCTGTTTTTT. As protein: CASSFELANTWELFF.

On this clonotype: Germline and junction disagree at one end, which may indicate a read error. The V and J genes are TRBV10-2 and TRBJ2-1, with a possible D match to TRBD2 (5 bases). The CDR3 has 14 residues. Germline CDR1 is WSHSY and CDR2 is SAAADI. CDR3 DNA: TGCGCCAGCAAGCGGAGAGAGGGTTACAGTGAGCACTTCTTC. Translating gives CASKRREGYSEHFF.

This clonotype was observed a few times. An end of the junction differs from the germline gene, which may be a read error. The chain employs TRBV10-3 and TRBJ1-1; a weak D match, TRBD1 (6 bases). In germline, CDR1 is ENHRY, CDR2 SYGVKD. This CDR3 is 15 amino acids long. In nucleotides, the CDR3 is TGTGCCATCAGCATCGGGACAACGCTGAATACTGGAGCTTTCTTT. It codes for CAISIGTTLNTGAFF.

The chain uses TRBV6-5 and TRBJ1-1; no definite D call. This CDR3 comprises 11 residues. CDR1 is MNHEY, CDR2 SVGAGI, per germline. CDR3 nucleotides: TGTGTTAGCAGTTACGTAGATGTATCTTTCTTT. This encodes CVSSYVDVSFF.

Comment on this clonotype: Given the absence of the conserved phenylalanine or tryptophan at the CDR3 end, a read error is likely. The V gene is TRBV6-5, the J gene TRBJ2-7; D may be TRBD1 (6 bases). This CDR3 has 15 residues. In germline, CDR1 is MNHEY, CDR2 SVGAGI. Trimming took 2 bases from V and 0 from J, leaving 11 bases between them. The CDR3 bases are TGTGCCAGCAGTTACAAGGACAGCTGCTCCTACGAGCAGTACATT. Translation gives CASSYKDSCSYEQYI.

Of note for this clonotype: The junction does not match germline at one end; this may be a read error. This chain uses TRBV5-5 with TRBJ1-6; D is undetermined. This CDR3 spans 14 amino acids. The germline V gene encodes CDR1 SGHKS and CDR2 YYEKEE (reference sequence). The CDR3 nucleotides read TGCGCCAGCAGCTTGGACGTCAGTAATTCACCCTCCCACTTT. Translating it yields CASSLDVSNSPSHF.

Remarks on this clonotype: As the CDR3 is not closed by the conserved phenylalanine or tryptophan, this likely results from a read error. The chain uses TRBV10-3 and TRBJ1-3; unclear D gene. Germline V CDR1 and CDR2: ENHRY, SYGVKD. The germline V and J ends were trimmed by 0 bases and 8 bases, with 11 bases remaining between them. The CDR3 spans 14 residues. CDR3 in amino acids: CAISESVSRDTIYS. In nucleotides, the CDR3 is TGTGCCATCAGTGAGTCAGTTTCTAGAGACACCATATATTCT.

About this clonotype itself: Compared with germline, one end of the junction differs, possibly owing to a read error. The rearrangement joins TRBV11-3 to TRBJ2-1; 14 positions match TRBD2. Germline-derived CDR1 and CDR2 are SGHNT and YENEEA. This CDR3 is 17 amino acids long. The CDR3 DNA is TGCGCCAGCAGCTCGGGACTAGCGGGAGAGGTCACCCCTGAGCAGTTCTTC. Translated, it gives CASSSGLAGEVTPEQFF.

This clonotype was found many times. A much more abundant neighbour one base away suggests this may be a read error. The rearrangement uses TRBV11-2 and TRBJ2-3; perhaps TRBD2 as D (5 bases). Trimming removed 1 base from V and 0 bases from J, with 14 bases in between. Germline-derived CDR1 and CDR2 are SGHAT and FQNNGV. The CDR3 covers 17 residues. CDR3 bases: TGTGCCAGCAGCTTAGTAATGGGGAGAAGGAGCACAGATACGCAGTATTTT. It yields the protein CASSLVMGRRSTDTQYF.

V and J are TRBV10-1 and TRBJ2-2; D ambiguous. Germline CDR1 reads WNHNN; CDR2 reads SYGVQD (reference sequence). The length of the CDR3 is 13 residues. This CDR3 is CTISERNTGELFF. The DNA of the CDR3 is TGCACCATCAGTGAACGAAACACCGGGGAGCTGTTTTTT.

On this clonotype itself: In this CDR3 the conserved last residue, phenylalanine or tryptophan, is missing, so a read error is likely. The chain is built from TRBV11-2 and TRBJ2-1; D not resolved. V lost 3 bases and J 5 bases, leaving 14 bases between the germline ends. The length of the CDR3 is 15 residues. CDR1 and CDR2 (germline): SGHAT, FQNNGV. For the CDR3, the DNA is TGTGCCAGCAGCTTGCTGGGATTATGGGACAATGAGCAGTTCTCC. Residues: CASSLLGLWDNEQFS.

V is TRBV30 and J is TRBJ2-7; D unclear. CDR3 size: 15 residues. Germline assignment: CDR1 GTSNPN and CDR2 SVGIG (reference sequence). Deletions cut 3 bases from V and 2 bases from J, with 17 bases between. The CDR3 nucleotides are TGTGCCTGGAGCCCCTACACGGGTGCCGCCTACGAGCAGTACTTC. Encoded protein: CAWSPYTGAAYEQYF. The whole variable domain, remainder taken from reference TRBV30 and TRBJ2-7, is SQTIHQWPATLVQPVGSPLSLECTVEGTSNPNLYWYRQAAGRGLQLLFYSVGIGQISSEVPQNLSASRPQDRQFILSSKKLLLSDSGFYLCAWSPYTGAAYEQYFGPGTRLTVT.

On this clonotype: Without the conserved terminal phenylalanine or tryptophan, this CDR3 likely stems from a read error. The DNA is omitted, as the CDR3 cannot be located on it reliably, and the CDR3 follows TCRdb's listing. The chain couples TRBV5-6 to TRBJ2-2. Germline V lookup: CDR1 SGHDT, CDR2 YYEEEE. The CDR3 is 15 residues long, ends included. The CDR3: CASSLAPRVTGELFL.

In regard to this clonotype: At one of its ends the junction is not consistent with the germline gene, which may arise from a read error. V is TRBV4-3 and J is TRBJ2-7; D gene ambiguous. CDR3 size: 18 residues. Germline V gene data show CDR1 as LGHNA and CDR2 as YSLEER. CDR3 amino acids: CVSSQAVTGGHISCEQYF. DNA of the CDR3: TGCGTCAGCAGCCAAGCTGTGACGGGTGGTCACATTAGCTGCGAGCAGTACTTC.

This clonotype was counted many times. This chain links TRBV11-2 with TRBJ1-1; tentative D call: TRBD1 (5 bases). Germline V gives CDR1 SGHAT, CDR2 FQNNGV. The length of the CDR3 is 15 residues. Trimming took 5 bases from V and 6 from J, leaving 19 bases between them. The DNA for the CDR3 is TGTGCCAGCAGCCTATCCCGGTTGATGGGGGCTGAAGCTTTCTTT. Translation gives CASSLSRLMGAEAFF.

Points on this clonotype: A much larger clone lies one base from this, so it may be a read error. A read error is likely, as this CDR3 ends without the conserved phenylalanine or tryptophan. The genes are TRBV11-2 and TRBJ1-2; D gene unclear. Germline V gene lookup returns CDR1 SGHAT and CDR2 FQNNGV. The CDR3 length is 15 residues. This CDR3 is CTSSLDPGAIYGYTL. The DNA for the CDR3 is TGTACCAGCAGCTTAGATCCGGGAGCAATCTATGGCTACACCTTA.

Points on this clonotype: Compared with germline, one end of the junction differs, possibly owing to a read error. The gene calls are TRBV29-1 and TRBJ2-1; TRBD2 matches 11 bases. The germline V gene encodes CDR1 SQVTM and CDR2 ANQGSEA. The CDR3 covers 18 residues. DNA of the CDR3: TGCAGCGTCTCAATACTGGCTGCCCTAGCGGGAGGTGGGAATGAGCACTTCTTC. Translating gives CSVSILAALAGGGNEHFF.

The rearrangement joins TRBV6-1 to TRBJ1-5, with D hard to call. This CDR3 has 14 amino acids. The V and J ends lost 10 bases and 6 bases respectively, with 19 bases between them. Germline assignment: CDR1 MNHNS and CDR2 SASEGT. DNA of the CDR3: TGTGCCAACATTGACGGGGTAGAGTGTCAGCCCCAGCATTTT. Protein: CANIDGVECQPQHF.

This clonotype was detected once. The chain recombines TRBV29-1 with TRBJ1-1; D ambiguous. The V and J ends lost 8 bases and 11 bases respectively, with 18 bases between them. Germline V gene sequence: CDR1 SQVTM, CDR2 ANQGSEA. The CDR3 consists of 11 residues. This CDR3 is CSMNRNTKAFF. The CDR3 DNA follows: TGCAGCATGAATAGGAACACTAAGGCTTTCTTT. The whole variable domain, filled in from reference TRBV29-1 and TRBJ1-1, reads SAVISQKPSRDICQRGTSLTIQCQVDSQVTMMFWYRQQPGQSLTLIATANQGSEATYESGFVIDKFPISRPNLTFSTLTVSNMSPEDSSIYLCSMNRNTKAFFGQGTRLTVV.

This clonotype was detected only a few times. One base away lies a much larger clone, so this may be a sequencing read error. The CDR3 region is CTSSLAGFPYEQYF. CDR3 nucleotide sequence: TGCACCAGCAGCTTGGCGGGGTTCCCCTACGAGCAGTACTTC. The chain is built from TRBV5-1 and TRBJ2-7; tentative D call: TRBD2 (6 bases). Germline CDR1 and CDR2: SGHRS and YFSETQ. This CDR3 comprises 14 residues.

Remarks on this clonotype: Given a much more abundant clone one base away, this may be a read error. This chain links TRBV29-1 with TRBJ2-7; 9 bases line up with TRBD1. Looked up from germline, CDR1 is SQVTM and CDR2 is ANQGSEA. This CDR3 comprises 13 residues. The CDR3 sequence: CNVVGQGFSEQYF. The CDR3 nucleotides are TGCAACGTCGTGGGACAGGGATTTAGCGAGCAGTACTTC.

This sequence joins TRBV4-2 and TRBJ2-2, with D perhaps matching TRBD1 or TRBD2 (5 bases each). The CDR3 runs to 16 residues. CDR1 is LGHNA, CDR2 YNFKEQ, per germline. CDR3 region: CDSSQAGTKELGELFF. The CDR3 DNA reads TGTGACAGTAGCCAGGCCGGGACCAAGGAACTTGGGGAGCTGTTTTTT.

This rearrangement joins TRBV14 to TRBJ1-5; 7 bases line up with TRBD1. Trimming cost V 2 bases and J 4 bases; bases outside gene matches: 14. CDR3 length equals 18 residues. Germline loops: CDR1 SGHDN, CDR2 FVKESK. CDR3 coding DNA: TGTGCCAGCAGCCAAACTGCCGTCGGGACAGATCTGAATCAGCCCCAGCATTTT. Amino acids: CASSQTAVGTDLNQPQHF.